The rows below give T cell receptor beta chains drawn from one sample of a study of blood T cell repertoires in COVID-19. Some clones are missing from TCRdb's copy, which holds only in-frame ones; the method was immunoSEQ multiplex PCR. The sample includes some 320,000 clones, more than 70% of them seen just once. The specimen sequenced was PBMCs or T cells enriched from blood (not recorded which). Receptor source: a woman in her 30s who had recovered from COVID-19. Both conserved end residues are part of each CDR3. The D gene is left open where the match is weak. Clone size is given for some rows only: seen once, a few or many times, or a class if the clone is expanded.

TRBV7-3	NA	17	TRBJ2-5	NA	TGTGCCAGCAGCTTAACGGAGGGATTCCTTGGCGGGGAGACCCAGTACTTC	CASSLTEGFLGGETQYF
TRBV4-1	NA	15	TRBJ1-4	TRBD1	TGCGCCAGCAGCCCGTACAGGGGAAGGGATGAAAAACTGTTTTTT	CASSPYRGRDEKLFF
TRBV7-2	NA	14	TRBJ2-1	NA	TGTGCCAGCAGCTCCGGACCAGGGGTAAATGAGCAGTTCTTC	CASSSGPGVNEQFF
TRBV5-1	NA	14	TRBJ1-3	NA	TGCGCCAGCAGCGCGGGGGGCGCGGGAAACACCATATATTTT	CASSAGGAGNTIYF
TRBV5-6	NA	19	TRBJ2-3	TRBD2	TGTGCCAGCAGCTTGGCGGTCTCCGGGACTAGCGGGGCCACAGATACGCAGTATTTT	CASSLAVSGTSGATDTQYF
TRBV7-6	NA	17	TRBJ1-4	NA	TGTGCCAGCAGCTTAGTTCCCCCCTCCGCAACTAATGAAAAACTGTTTTTT	CASSLVPPSATNEKLFF
TRBV19	few	15	TRBJ2-1	NA	TGTGCCAGTAGTCGAGACAGTTTCAGGCACGATGAGCAGTTCTTC	CASSRDSFRHDEQFF
TRBV20-1	once	12	TRBJ2-5	NA	TGCAGTGCTAGTCTCAGTAAAGAGACCCAGTACTTC	CSASLSKETQYF
TRBV5-1	few	17	TRBJ1-1	NA	TGCGCCAGCAGCTTTGACCCCGTGACTACAGGGCGTGGTGAAGCTTTCTTT	CASSFDPVTTGRGEAFF
TRBV18	few	13	TRBJ1-2	NA	TGTGCCAGCTCCCGCGGGGGCATATATGGCTACACCTTC	CASSRGGIYGYTF
TRBV30	NA	13	TRBJ2-7	NA	TGTGCCACCGGTCCCTCCCCAATCTACGAGCAGTACTTC	CATGPSPIYEQYF
TRBV18	NA	15	TRBJ2-6	NA	TGTGCCAGCTCACCAGGGGCAACGGGGGCCAACGTCCTGACTTTC	CASSPGATGANVLTF
TRBV15	NA	13	TRBJ1-2	NA	TGTGCCACCAGCCGGGCCACAGGGAATGGCTACACCTTC	CATSRATGNGYTF
TRBV5-4	once	16	TRBJ2-7	NA	TGTGCCAGCAGCCCCGGACCGGAGGAGGCGACCTACGAGCAGTACTTC	CASSPGPEEATYEQYF
TRBV4-1	NA	20	TRBJ1-4	TRBD1	TGCGCCAGCAGCCAAGAACGGTCCCGGTTGACAGGGGGAGGTAATGAAAAACTGTTTTTT	CASSQERSRLTGGGNEKLFF
TRBV4-3	NA	14	TRBJ1-1	TRBD1	TGCGCCAGCAGCCAAGTAGGGGGCAGCACTGAAGCTTTCTTT	CASSQVGGSTEAFF
TRBV19	few	14	TRBJ1-1	NA	TGTGCCAGTAGTGAAGGTAGCATGAACACTGAAGCTTTCTTT	CASSEGSMNTEAFF